This T cell receptor beta chain was recorded in a study of T cells in Graves' hyperthyroidism and ophthalmopathy. Template material for amplifying TCR beta CDR3 regions consisted of RNA transcripts. The HTBI primer set was used in a first-round RT-PCR of the TCR CDR3. Each CDR3 protein is one row after TCRdb ran MiXCR on the multiplex PCR reads. Counted here are hundreds of thousands of distinct CDR3 sequences, more than 30% occurring once; the ten biggest clones make up 7.5% to 9.5%. Researchers barred patients who had uncontrolled infection, other autoimmune disease, pregnancy or lactation. From germline, CDR1 is LNHNV and CDR2 YYDKDF (reference sequence). CDR3 size: 14 residues. This clonotype came up a few times. Compared with germline, one end of the junction differs, possibly owing to a read error.

The TCR comes from a man aged 18 to 30 with Graves' hyperthyroidism. The sample taken for sequencing was blood. J is TRBJ2-5 and V is TRBV15, with D unclear. For the CDR3, the DNA is TGTGCCACCACCAGAGGCGGAGTTCAAGAGACCCAGTACTTC. Translation gives CATTRGGVQETQYF.